The rows below give T cell receptor beta chains drawn from one sample of a study of shared clonotypes between healthy human individuals. The method was immunoSEQ multiplex PCR; TCRdb's version includes in-frame clones alone and lacks a portion of them. Of over a million clones in the sample, around 95% were seen once. Sample: naive CD4+ T cells sorted from blood. The receptor set was obtained from a man under 40 in good health. Each CDR3 is given with its conserved first and last residue. The D gene is left open where the match is weak. A clone size is listed for some rows: how often the clone was seen (once, few, many), or a class if it is expanded.

D gene | clone size | J gene | V gene | CDR3 protein | CDR3 DNA
TRBD2 | - | TRBJ2-5 | TRBV7-9 | CASSRISGLAGGLRETQYF | TGTGCCAGCAGCCGAATATCGGGACTAGCGGGAGGCCTAAGGGAGACCCAGTACTTC
TRBD2 | - | TRBJ2-3 | TRBV6-1 | CASSEGSSGSSTDTQYF | TGTGCCAGCAGTGAAGGATCTAGCGGGAGTAGCACAGATACGCAGTATTTT
- | - | TRBJ2-7 | TRBV7-3 | CASSPTESSYEQYF | TGTGCCAGCAGTCCGACTGAAAGCTCCTACGAGCAGTACTTC
TRBD1 | - | TRBJ1-2 | TRBV19 | CASSTYRDRGRINYGYTF | TGTGCCAGTAGTACCTACCGGGACAGGGGTAGAATCAACTATGGCTACACCTTC
TRBD1 | - | TRBJ1-1 | TRBV4-3 | CASSQVPGGEAFF | TGCGCCAGCAGCCAAGTCCCAGGGGGGGAAGCTTTCTTT
TRBD2 | once | TRBJ2-7 | TRBV10-3 | CAISAWSGEGKRAYEQYF | TGTGCCATCAGTGCGTGGAGCGGGGAGGGTAAAAGAGCCTACGAGCAGTACTTC
- | - | TRBJ1-5 | TRBV7-4 | CASSLAGQPQHF | TGTGCCAGCAGCTTAGCCGGGCAGCCCCAGCATTTT
TRBD2 | - | TRBJ2-1 | TRBV6-4 | CASSLTSDGYNEQFF | TGTGCCAGCAGCCTTACTAGCGACGGATACAATGAGCAGTTCTTC
- | - | TRBJ2-1 | TRBV6-4 | CASSFTSWGEQFF | TGTGCCAGCAGTTTCACTAGCTGGGGTGAGCAGTTCTTC
- | once | TRBJ2-3 | TRBV7-9 | CASSPADTQYF | TGTGCCAGCAGCCCTGCAGATACGCAGTATTTT
- | - | TRBJ2-5 | TRBV5-1 | CASRTGTLGVQETQYF | TGCGCCAGCAGAACCGGGACCCTTGGGGTACAAGAGACCCAGTACTTC
- | once | TRBJ1-5 | TRBV18 | CASSPSGRNSNQPQHF | TGTGCCAGCTCACCAAGCGGGCGCAATAGCAATCAGCCCCAGCATTTT
TRBD1 | - | TRBJ1-5 | TRBV30 | CAWSVRTGRLQPQHF | TGTGCCTGGAGTGTAAGGACAGGCCGCCTTCAGCCCCAGCATTTT
- | - | TRBJ1-1 | TRBV15 | CATSRDMNTEAFF | TGTGCCACCAGCCGGGACATGAACACTGAAGCTTTCTTT
TRBD2 | - | TRBJ2-1 | TRBV4-2 | CASSHFGEASGILYEQFF | TGTGCCAGCAGCCATTTCGGGGAGGCTAGCGGGATTCTGTACGAGCAGTTCTTC
- | - | TRBJ2-3 | TRBV7-8 | CASSFRETDTQYF | TGTGCCAGCAGCTTTAGAGAAACAGATACGCAGTATTTT
- | - | TRBJ2-7 | TRBV18 | CASSPQGTTSYEQYF | TGTGCCAGCTCCCCCCAGGGGACTACCTCCTACGAGCAGTACTTC
TRBD1 | few | TRBJ2-5 | TRBV28 | CASSEGTGETQYF | TGTGCCAGCAGTGAAGGGACAGGGGAGACCCAGTACTTC
- | - | TRBJ1-1 | TRBV18 | CASSPGQGVEAFF | TGTGCCAGCTCACCCGGGCAGGGTGTGGAGGCTTTCTTT
- | - | TRBJ2-5 | TRBV7-9 | CASSFMQQETQYF | TGTGCCAGCAGCTTTATGCAGCAAGAGACCCAGTACTTC
- | - | TRBJ2-5 | TRBV28 | CAVRGGVETQYF | TGTGCCGTCCGAGGGGGAGTCGAGACCCAGTACTTC
- | once | TRBJ2-1 | TRBV28 | CASSSPGGISYNEQFF | TGTGCCAGCAGTTCCCCTGGGGGTATATCCTACAATGAGCAGTTCTTC